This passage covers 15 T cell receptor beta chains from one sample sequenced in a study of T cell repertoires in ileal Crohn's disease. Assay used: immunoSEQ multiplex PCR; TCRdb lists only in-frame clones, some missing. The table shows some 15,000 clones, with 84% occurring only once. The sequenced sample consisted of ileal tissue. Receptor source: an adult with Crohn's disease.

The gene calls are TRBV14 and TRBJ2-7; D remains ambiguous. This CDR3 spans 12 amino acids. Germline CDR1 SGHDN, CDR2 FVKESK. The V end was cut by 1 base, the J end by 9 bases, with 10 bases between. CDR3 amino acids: CASSQVGLGQYF. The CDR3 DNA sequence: TGTGCCAGCAGCCAAGTTGGGCTGGGGCAGTACTTC. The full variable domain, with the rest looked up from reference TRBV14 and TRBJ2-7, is EAGVTQFPSHSVIEKGQTVTLRCDPISGHDNLYWYRRVMGKEIKFLLHFVKESKQDESGMPNNRFLAERTGGTYSTLKVQPAELEDSGVYFCASSQVGLGQYFGPGTRLTVT.

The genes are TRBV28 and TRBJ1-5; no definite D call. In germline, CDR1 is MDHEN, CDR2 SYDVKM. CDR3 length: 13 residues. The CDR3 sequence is CASGGISNQPQHF. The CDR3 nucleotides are TGTGCGTCAGGAGGGATTAGCAATCAGCCCCAGCATTTT. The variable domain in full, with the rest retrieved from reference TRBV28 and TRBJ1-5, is DVKVTQSSRYLVKRTGEKVFLECVQDMDHENMFWYRQDPGLGLRLIYFSYDVKMKEKGDIPEGYSVSREKKERFSLILESASTNQTSMYLCASGGISNQPQHFGDGTRLSIL.

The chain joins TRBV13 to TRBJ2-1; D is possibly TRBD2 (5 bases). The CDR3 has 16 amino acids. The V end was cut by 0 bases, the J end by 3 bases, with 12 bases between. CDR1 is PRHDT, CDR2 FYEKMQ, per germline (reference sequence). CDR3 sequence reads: CASSLGGSPLYNEQFF. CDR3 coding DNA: TGTGCCAGCAGCTTAGGAGGGAGTCCCCTCTACAATGAGCAGTTCTTC.

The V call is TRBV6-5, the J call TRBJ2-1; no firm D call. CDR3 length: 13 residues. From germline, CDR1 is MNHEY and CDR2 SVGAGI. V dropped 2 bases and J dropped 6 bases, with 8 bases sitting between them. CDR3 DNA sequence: TGTGCCAGCAGTTACCTGCTCGGCAATGAGCAGTTCTTC. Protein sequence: CASSYLLGNEQFF.

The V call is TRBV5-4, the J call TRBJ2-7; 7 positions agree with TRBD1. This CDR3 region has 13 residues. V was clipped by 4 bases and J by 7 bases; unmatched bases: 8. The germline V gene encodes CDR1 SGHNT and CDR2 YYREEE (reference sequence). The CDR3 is CASSRDRETEQYF. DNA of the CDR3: TGTGCCAGCAGCCGAGACAGGGAGACGGAGCAGTACTTC.

CDR3 nucleotides: TGCAGCGTTGGGGCTGCGAGGGCTGAAGCTTTCTTT. Its protein is CSVGAARAEAFF. V usage is TRBV29-1 and J usage is TRBJ1-1, with unresolved D. Germline CDR1 and CDR2: SQVTM and ANQGSEA. Trimming left V 4 bases short and J 6 bases short, with 12 bases between. The length of the CDR3 is 12 residues.

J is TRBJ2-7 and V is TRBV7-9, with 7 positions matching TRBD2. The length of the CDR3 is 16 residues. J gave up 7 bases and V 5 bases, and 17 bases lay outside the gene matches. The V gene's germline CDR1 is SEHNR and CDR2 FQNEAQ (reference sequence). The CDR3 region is CASSLKTGRGSGEQYF. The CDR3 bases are TGTGCCAGCAGCCTCAAAACGGGGCGGGGGTCGGGGGAGCAGTACTTC.

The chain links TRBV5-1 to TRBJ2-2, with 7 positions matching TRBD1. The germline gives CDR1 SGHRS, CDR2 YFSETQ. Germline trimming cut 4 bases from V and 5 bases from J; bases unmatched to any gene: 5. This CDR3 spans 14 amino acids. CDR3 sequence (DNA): TGCGCCAGCAGCCCCCGACAGGGTACCGGGGAGCTGTTTTTT. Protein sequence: CASSPRQGTGELFF.

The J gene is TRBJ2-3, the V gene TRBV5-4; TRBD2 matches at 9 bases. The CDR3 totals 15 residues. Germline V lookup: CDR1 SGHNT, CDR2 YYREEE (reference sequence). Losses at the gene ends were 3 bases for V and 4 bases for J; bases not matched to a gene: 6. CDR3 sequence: CASSYSGRGADTQYF. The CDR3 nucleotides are TGTGCCAGCAGCTATAGCGGGAGAGGCGCAGATACGCAGTATTTT.

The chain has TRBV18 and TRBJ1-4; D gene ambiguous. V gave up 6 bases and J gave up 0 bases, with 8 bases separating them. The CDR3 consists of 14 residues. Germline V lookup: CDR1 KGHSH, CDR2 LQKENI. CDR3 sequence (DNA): TGTGCCAGCTCCCCTCCTTCAACTAATGAAAAACTGTTTTTT. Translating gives CASSPPSTNEKLFF.

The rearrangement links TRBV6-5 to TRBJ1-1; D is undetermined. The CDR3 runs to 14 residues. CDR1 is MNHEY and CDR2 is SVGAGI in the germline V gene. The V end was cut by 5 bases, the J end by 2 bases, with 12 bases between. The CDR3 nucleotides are TGTGCCAGCAGTAAGGAGGGAACTAACACTGAAGCTTTCTTT. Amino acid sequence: CASSKEGTNTEAFF.

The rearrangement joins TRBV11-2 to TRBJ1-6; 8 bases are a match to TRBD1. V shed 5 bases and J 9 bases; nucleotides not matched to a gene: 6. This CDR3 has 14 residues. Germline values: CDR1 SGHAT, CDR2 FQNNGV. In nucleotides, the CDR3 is TGTGCCAGCAGCGCGGGACAGGAGTCTTCACCCCTCCACTTT. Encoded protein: CASSAGQESSPLHF.

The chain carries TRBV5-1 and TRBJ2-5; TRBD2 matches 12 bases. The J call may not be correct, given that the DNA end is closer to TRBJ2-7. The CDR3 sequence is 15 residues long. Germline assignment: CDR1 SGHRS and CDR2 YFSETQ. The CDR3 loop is CASSRSSGGGYEQYF. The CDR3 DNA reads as TGCGCCAGCAGCCGTTCTAGCGGGGGGGGCTACGAGCAGTACTTC.

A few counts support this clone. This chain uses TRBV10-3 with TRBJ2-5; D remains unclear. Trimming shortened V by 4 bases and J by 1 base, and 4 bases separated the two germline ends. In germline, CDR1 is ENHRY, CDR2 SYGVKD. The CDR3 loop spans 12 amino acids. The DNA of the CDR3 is TGTGCCATCAGTGGGGCCCAAGAGACCCAGTACTTC. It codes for CAISGAQETQYF.

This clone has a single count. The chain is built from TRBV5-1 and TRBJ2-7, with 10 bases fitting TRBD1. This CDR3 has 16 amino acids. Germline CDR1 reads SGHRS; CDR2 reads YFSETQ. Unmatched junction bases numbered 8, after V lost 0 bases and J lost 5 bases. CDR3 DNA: TGCGCCAGCAGCTTGGGGGGACAGGGGTGGAGCAACGAGCAGTACTTC. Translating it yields CASSLGGQGWSNEQYF.